The rows below give T cell receptor beta chains drawn from one sample of a study of blood T cell repertoires in COVID-19. TCRdb keeps only in-frame clones here, not all; method: immunoSEQ multiplex PCR. Of 180,000 or so clones in the sample, 80% to 90% were seen once. Sequenced: PBMCs or T cells enriched from blood (not recorded which). The receptors shown here come from a woman aged 40 to 49 with acute COVID-19. CDR3s include the opening cysteine and the closing phenylalanine or tryptophan.

v_gene: TRBV3-1/TRBV3-2
j_gene: TRBJ1-6
CDR3aa: CASSQGGDYNSPLHF

v_gene: TRBV7-9
j_gene: TRBJ1-2
CDR3aa: CASSLEGGARGYTF

v_gene: TRBV5-1
j_gene: TRBJ2-7
CDR3aa: CASSSGTGDYEQYF

v_gene: TRBV18
j_gene: TRBJ2-2
CDR3aa: CASSPQGYTGELFF

v_gene: TRBV5-4
j_gene: TRBJ1-1
CDR3aa: CASSLVSGDTEAFF

v_gene: TRBV19
j_gene: TRBJ1-6
CDR3aa: CASNGDRDNSPLHF

v_gene: TRBV4-1
j_gene: TRBJ1-6
CDR3aa: CASSQEGGGWGSYNSPLHF

v_gene: TRBV11-3
j_gene: TRBJ2-3
CDR3aa: CASSPTSGGAADTQYF

v_gene: TRBV19
j_gene: TRBJ1-4
CDR3aa: CASSPSQGGGEKLFF

v_gene: TRBV18
j_gene: TRBJ2-2
CDR3aa: CASSPRTSGAGELFF

v_gene: TRBV28
j_gene: TRBJ2-5
CDR3aa: CASSPAGGRVGTQYF

v_gene: TRBV13
j_gene: TRBJ2-1
CDR3aa: CASSSSVAGGYNEQFF

v_gene: TRBV7-9
j_gene: TRBJ2-1
CDR3aa: CASSLGSTYNEQFF

v_gene: TRBV7-2
j_gene: TRBJ2-1
CDR3aa: CASSPPRTRTYNEQFF

v_gene: TRBV19
j_gene: TRBJ2-3
CDR3aa: CASSTVSGAASDTQYF

v_gene: TRBV15
j_gene: TRBJ1-2
CDR3aa: CATSRGQGAIYGYTF

v_gene: TRBV12-3/TRBV12-4
j_gene: TRBJ2-1
CDR3aa: CASSSVSEQFF

v_gene: TRBV5-4
j_gene: TRBJ1-1
CDR3aa: CASSLTRESEAFF

v_gene: TRBV30
j_gene: TRBJ1-5
CDR3aa: CAWSVPWTQSNQPQHF

v_gene: TRBV7-9
j_gene: TRBJ2-3
CDR3aa: CASSHRDREADTQYF

v_gene: TRBV9
j_gene: TRBJ2-1
CDR3aa: CASSTKAGTSSYNEQFF

v_gene: TRBV7-3
j_gene: TRBJ2-7
CDR3aa: CANPVRDTYEQYF

v_gene: TRBV9
j_gene: TRBJ1-1
CDR3aa: CASSAGLNTEAFF

v_gene: TRBV19
j_gene: TRBJ1-5
CDR3aa: CASTEQGRQPQHF

v_gene: TRBV2
j_gene: TRBJ2-2
CDR3aa: CASSSGLTTGTGELFF

v_gene: TRBV7-3
j_gene: TRBJ2-2
CDR3aa: CASSSGGAFAGELFF

v_gene: TRBV5-1
j_gene: TRBJ2-7
CDR3aa: CASGTGTAMYEQYF